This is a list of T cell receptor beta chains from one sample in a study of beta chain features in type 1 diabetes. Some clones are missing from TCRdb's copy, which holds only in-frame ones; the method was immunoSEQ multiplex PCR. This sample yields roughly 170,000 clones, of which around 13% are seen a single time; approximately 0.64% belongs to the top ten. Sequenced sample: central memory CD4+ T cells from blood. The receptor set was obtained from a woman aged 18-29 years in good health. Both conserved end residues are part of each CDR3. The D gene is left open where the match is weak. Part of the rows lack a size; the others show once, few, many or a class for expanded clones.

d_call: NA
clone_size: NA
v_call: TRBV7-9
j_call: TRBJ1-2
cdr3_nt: TGTGCCAGCAGCTCCCCCCAGGGGTATGGCTACACCTTC
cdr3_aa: CASSSPQGYGYTF

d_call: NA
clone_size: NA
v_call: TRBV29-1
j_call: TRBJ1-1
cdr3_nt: TGCAGCGTCCGAGTCGACAGGACAAACACTGAAGCTTTCTTT
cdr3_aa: CSVRVDRTNTEAFF

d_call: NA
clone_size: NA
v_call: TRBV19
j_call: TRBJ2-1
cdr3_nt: TGTGCCAGTAGTAGGCAGGACAATGAGCAGTTCTTC
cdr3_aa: CASSRQDNEQFF

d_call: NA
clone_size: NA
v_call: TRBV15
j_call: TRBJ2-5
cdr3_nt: TGTGCCACCAGCCCCTACGGCAGGGAAGAGACCCAGTACTTC
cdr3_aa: CATSPYGREETQYF

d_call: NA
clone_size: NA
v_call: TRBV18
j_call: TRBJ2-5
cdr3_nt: TGTGCCAGCTCACCTCAGAGCGGTGAGACCCAGTACTTC
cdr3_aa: CASSPQSGETQYF

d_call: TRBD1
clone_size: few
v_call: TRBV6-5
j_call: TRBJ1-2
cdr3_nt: TGTGCCAGCAGCCCGGGACAGCGTAACTATGGCTACACCTTC
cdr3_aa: CASSPGQRNYGYTF

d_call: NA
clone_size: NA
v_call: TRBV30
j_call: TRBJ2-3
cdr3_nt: TGTGCCTGGACTAGCAGTAGCACAGATACGCAGTATTTT
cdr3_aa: CAWTSSSTDTQYF

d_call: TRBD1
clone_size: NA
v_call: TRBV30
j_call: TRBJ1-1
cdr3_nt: TGTGCCTGGTTCAGGGGGTACGGAGCTTTCTTT
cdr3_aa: CAWFRGYGAFF

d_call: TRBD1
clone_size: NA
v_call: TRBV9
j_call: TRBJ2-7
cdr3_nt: TGTGCCAGCAGCGCAGGACAGGGCGCGACAAACGAGCAGTACTTC
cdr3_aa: CASSAGQGATNEQYF

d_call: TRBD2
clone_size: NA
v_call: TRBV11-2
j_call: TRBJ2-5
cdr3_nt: TGTGCCAGCAGCTTAATGGCTAGCGGCCAAGAGACCCAGTACTTC
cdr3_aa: CASSLMASGQETQYF

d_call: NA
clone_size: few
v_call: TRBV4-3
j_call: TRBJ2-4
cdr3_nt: TGCGCCAGCAGCCAAGATAAGGGAGTGCTAGCCAAAAACATTCAGTACTTC
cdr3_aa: CASSQDKGVLAKNIQYF

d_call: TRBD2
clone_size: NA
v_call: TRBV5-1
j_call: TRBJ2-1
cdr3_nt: TGCGCCAGCAGCTGGGGACTAGCTAACAATGAGCAGTTCTTC
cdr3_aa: CASSWGLANNEQFF

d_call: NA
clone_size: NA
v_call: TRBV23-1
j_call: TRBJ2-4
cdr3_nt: TGCGCCAGCAGTCAACTAGCCCTAACCGGTCCTTCCCAAAACATTCAGTACTTC
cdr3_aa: CASSQLALTGPSQNIQYF

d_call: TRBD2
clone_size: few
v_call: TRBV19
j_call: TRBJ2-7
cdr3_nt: TGTGCCAGTAGTACGTCTGCACTAGCGGGGCGTTCCTACGAGCAGTACTTC
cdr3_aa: CASSTSALAGRSYEQYF

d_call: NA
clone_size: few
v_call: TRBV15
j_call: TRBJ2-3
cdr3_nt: TGTGCCACCAGCAGAGATCTTCCAGGCACAGATACGCAGTATTTT
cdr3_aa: CATSRDLPGTDTQYF

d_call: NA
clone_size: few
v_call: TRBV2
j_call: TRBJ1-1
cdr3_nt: TGTGCCAGCAGGCCCATGGGGGGAGCTGAAGCTTTCTTT
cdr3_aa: CASRPMGGAEAFF

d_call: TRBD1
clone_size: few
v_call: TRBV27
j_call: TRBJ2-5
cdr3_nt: TGTGCCAGCAGTTTAGACAGGGGACGGGAGACCCAGTACTTC
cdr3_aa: CASSLDRGRETQYF

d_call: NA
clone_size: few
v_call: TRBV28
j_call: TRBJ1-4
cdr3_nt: TGTGCCAGCAGTCAACAGGGTGTCGAAAAACTGTTTTTT
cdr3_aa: CASSQQGVEKLFF

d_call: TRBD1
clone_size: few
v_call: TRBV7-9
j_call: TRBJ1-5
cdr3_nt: TGTGCCAGCAGTTCACCCGGGACAGCCGATCAGCCCCAGCATTTT
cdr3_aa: CASSSPGTADQPQHF

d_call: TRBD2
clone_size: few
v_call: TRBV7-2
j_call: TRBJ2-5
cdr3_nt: TGTGCCAGCAGCCTCCCAGCGGGAGGGCAAGAGACCCAGTACTTC
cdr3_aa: CASSLPAGGQETQYF

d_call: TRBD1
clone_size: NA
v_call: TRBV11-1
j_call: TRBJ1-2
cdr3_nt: TGTGCCAGCAGCGACAGGGGATGGATCGGCTACACCTTC
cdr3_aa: CASSDRGWIGYTF

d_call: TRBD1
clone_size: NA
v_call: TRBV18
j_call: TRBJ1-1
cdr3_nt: TGTGCCAGCTCACGTGCAGGGGGCGATGATGAAGCTTTCTTT
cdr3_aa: CASSRAGGDDEAFF

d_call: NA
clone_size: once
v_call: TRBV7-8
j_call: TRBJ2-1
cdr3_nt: TGTGCCAGCAGCTTAGACCGAGTCCCTTACAATGAGCAGTTCTTC
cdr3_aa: CASSLDRVPYNEQFF

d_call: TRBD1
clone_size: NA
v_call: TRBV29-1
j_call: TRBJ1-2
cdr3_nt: TGCAGCGTAGGCGACGGAAGGGGGCTCTATGGCTACACCTTC
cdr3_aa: CSVGDGRGLYGYTF

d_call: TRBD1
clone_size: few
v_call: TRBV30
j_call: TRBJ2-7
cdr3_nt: TGTGCCTGGAATCGACAGGGGAGAAACTACGAGCAGTACTTC
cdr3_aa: CAWNRQGRNYEQYF

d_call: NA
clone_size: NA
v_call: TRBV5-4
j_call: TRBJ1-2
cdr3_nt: TGCGCCAGCAGCCAAGTTTTTACACCCGGTATGCGGGGCTACACCTTC
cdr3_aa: CASSQVFTPGMRGYTF

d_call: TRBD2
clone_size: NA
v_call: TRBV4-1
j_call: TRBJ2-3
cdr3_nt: TGCGCCACCACAGAGGGACTAGCGGGACCCTTGGCAGATACGCAGTATTTT
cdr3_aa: CATTEGLAGPLADTQYF

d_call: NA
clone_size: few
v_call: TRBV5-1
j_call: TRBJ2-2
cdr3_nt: TGCGCCAGCAGCTTGGCGGGAGAGGGGATCGGGGAGCTGTTTTTT
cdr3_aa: CASSLAGEGIGELFF

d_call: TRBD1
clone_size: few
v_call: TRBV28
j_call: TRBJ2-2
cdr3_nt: TGTGCCAGCGAAGGGACAGGGGGCCGGGGTATACCGACGAACACCGGGGAGCTGTTTTTT
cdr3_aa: CASEGTGGRGIPTNTGELFF

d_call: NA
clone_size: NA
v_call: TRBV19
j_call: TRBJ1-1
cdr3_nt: TGTGCCAGTAGAAGGACTGTGGGGACTGAAGCTTTCTTT
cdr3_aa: CASRRTVGTEAFF

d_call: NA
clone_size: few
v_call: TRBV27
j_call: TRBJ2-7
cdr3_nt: TGTGCCAGCAGACAACGGGAGTCTTACGAGCAGTACTTC
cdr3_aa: CASRQRESYEQYF

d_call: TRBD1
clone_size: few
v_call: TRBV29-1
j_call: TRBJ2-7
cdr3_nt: TGCAGCGCCTCGGGACAGGCTTCCTACGAGCAGTACTTC
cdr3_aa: CSASGQASYEQYF

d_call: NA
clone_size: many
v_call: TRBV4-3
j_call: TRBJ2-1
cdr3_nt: TGCGCCAGCAGCCAAGAAATCAGGAGGCCCAATGAGCAGTTCTTC
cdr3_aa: CASSQEIRRPNEQFF

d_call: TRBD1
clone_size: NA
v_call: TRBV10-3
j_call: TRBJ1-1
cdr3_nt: TGTGCCCTTCGGACAGGGGGAGATGGCACTGAAGCTTTCTTT
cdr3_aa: CALRTGGDGTEAFF

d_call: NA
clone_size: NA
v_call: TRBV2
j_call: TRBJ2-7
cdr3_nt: TGTGCCAGCAGTGAAAGGCGGAGGGGCACCTACGAGCAGTACTTC
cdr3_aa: CASSERRRGTYEQYF

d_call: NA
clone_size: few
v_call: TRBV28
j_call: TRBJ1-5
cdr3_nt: TGTGCCAGCAAAAGGGGCGATCAGCCCCAGCATTTT
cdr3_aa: CASKRGDQPQHF

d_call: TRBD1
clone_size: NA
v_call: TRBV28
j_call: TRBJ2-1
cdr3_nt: TGTGCCAGCAGTTTCGCCGACAGGGGTTTCGTCTTC
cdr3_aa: CASSFADRGFVF

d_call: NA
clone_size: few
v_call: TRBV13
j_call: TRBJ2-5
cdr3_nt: TGTGCCAGCAGAAGCGACCGAAGGGGGGAGACCCAGTACTTC
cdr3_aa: CASRSDRRGETQYF

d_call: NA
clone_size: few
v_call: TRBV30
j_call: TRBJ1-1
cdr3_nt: TGTGCCTGCCCGGGAAGGGGGGGATTAGGCACTGAAGCTTTCTTT
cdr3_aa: CACPGRGGLGTEAFF

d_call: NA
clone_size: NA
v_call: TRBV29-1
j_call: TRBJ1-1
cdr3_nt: TGCAGCGTTGAAGTCCAGGGCATGGACACTGAAGCTTTCTTT
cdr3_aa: CSVEVQGMDTEAFF

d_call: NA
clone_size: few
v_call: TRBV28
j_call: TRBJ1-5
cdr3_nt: TGTGCCAGCAGCTCCGTGAGGGATAGCAATCAGCCCCAGCATTTT
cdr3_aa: CASSSVRDSNQPQHF

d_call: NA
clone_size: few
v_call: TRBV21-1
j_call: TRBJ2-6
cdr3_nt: TGTGCCAGCAGCAAAAGATTGACTAGCGGAAACGGGCTCGGGGCCAACGTCCTGACTTTC
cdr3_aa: CASSKRLTSGNGLGANVLTF